This note documents a single T cell receptor beta chain sequence. Template for every sorted-subset replicate PCR totaled about 0.2 ug DNA, around 33,000 T cell genomes. Data came from immunoSEQ multiplex PCR; TCRdb stores just in-frame clones and leaves some out. The sample lists over 2 million clones, roughly 94% occurring once. The V gene's germline CDR1 is SNHLY and CDR2 FYNNEI. V trimming: 7 bases; J trimming: 4 bases; junction bases outside the gene matches: 4. The CDR3 has 14 residues. The data belong to a study of shared clonotypes between healthy human individuals. The sequenced sample consisted of naive CD4+ T cells sorted from blood. As to subset: CD45RA+ positively selected. This chain links TRBV2 with TRBJ2-7, with 13 bases that match TRBD2. The sequence derives from a man between 18 and 29 years old in good health. CDR3 nucleotide sequence: TGTGCCAGCACAGGACTAGCGGGAGTATACGAGCAGTACTTC. Residues: CASTGLAGVYEQYF. Using reference TRBV2 and TRBJ2-7 for the parts outside the CDR3, the full variable domain is EPEVTQTPSHQVTQMGQEVILRCVPISNHLYFYWYRQILGQKVEFLVSFYNNEISEKSEIFDDQFSVERPDGSNFTLKIRSTKLEDSAMYFCASTGLAGVYEQYFGPGTRLTVT.